The entry below gives a single T cell receptor (beta chain) sequence along with its context. What it recognizes is unknown. The data are from a study of cytomegalovirus exposure and HLA in healthy donors. Study-wide background: There were approximately 85 million unique TCRs (from HLA-typed donors) in an early data release. General study results and limits: As a later analysis revealed, the rate of TCR association differed by HLA locus, with DRB1 most and HLA-C fewest.

This CDR3 comprises 14 residues. V was shortened by 4 bases and J by 8 bases, with 18 bases between the two germline ends. Germline V CDR1 and CDR2: SGHTA, FQGNSA. Researchers ran the PCR with 60 Vbeta and 13 Jbeta primers. Assay: immunoSEQ multiplex PCR; the TCRdb copy retains only in-frame clones and omits some. This sample has around 110,000 clones; 80% to 85% occur once, and the top ten carry 3% to 5%. This TCR was recovered from a woman aged 25 to 39 in good health and CMV-seronegative. The sample was PBMCs. The chain uses TRBV7-2 and TRBJ2-7; possibly TRBD2 for D (5 bases). This chain's CDR3 is CASSSGNGLGQQYF. CDR3 bases: TGTGCCAGCAGCTCGGGGAACGGACTGGGTCAGCAGTACTTC. The complete variable domain, with remaining parts taken from reference TRBV7-2 and TRBJ2-7, reads GAGVSQSPSNKVTEKGKDVELRCDPISGHTALYWYRQSLGQGLEFLIYFQGNSAPDKSGLPSDRFSAERTGGSVSTLTIQRTQQEDSAVYLCASSSGNGLGQQYFGPGTRLTVT.